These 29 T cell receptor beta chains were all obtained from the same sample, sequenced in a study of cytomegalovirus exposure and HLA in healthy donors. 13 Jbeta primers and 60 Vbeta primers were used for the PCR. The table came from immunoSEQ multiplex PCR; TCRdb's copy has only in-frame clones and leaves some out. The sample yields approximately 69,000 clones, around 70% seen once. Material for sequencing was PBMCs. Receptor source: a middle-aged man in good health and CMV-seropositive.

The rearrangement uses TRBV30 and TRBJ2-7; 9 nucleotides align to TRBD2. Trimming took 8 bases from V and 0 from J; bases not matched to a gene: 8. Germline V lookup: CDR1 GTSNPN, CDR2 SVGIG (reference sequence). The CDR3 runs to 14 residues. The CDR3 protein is CAQGAGGISYEQYF. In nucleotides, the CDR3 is TGTGCCCAAGGAGCGGGGGGCATCTCCTACGAGCAGTACTTC.

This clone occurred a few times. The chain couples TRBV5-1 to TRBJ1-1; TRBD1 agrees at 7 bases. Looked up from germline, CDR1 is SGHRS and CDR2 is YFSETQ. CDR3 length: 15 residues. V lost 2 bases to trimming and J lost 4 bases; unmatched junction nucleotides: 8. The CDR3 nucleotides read TGCGCCAGCAGCTTTTCAGGGGGAGAGATCACTGAAGCTTTCTTT. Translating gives CASSFSGGEITEAFF.

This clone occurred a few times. The CDR3 nucleotides are TGTGCCAGCGGACCAGCGGGGGGGAACACCGGGGAGCTGTTTTTT. Amino acids: CASGPAGGNTGELFF. The rearrangement uses TRBV4-2 and TRBJ2-2; 9 bases map to TRBD2. The CDR3 length is 15 residues. Germline V CDR1 and CDR2: LGHNA, YNFKEQ. The trim removed 8 bases at V and 1 base at J, leaving 5 bases unmatched.

The CDR3 loop reads CASSLSPSGEAFF. CDR3 DNA sequence: TGTGCCAGCAGCTTGAGCCCCTCTGGTGAAGCTTTCTTT. The V call is TRBV5-4, the J call TRBJ1-1; no clear D. The germline V gene encodes CDR1 SGHNT and CDR2 YYREEE (reference sequence). V shed 1 base and J shed 7 bases, with 11 bases lying between them. This CDR3 is 13 amino acids long.

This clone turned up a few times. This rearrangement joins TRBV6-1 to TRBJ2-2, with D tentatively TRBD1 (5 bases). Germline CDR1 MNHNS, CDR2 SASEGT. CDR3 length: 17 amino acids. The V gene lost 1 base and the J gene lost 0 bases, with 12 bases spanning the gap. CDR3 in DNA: TGTGCCAGCAGTGAAGGATGGGGCGGTACGAACACCGGGGAGCTGTTTTTT. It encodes CASSEGWGGTNTGELFF.

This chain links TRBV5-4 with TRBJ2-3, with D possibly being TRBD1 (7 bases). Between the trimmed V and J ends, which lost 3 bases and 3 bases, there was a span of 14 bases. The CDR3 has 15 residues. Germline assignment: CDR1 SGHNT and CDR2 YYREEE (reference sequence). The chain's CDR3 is CASSSGGQGTDTQYF. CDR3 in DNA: TGTGCCAGCAGCTCAGGGGGGCAGGGGACAGATACGCAGTATTTT.

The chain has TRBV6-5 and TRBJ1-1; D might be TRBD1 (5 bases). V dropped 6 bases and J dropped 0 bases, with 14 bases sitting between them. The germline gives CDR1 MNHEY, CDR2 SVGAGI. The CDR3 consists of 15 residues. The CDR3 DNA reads TGTGCCAGCAGGCGCGGGGGACCGCTGAACACTGAAGCTTTCTTT. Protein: CASRRGGPLNTEAFF.

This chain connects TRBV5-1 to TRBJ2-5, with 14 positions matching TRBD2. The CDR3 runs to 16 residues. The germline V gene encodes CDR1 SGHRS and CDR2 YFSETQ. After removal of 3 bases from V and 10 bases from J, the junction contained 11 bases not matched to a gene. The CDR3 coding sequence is TGCGCCAGCAGCTACGGGACTAGCGGGGGTCGGATGGGCCAGTACTTC. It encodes CASSYGTSGGRMGQYF.

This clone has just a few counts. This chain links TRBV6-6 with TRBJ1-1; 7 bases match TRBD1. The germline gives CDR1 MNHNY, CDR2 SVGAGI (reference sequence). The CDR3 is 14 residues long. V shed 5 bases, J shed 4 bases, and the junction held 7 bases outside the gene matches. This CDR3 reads CASSLAQGGTEAFF. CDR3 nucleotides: TGTGCCAGCAGTCTGGCCCAGGGGGGCACTGAAGCTTTCTTT.

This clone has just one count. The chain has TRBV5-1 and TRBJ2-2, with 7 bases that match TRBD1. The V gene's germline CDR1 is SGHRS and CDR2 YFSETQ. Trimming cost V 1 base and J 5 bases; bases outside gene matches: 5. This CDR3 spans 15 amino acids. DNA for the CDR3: TGCGCCAGCAGCTTGCCGGGACAGAAAACCGGGGAGCTGTTTTTT. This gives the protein CASSLPGQKTGELFF. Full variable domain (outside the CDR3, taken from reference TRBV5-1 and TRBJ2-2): KAGVTQTPRYLIKTRGQQVTLSCSPISGHRSVSWYQQTPGQGLQFLFEYFSETQRNKGNFPGRFSGRQFSNSRSEMNVSTLELGDSALYLCASSLPGQKTGELFFGEGSRLTVL.

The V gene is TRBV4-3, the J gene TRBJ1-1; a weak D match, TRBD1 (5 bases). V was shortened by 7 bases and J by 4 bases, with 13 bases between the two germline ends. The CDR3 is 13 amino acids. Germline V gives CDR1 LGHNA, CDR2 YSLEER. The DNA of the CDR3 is TGCGCCAGCACCCTTGCGGGGGGCACTGAAGCTTTCTTT. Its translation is CASTLAGGTEAFF.

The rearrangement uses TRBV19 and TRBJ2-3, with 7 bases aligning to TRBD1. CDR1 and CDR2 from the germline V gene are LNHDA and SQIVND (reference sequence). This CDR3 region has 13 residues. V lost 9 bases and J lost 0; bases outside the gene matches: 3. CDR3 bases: TGTGCCAGCAGGGACAGAAGCACAGATACGCAGTATTTT. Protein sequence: CASRDRSTDTQYF.

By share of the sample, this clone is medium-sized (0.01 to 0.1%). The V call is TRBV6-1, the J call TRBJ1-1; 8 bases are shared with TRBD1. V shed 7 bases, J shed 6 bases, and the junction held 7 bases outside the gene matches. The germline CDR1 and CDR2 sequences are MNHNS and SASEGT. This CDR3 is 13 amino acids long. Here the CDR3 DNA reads TGTGCCAGCATGAGCAGGGGGCCCCCTGAAGCTTTCTTT. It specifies CASMSRGPPEAFF.

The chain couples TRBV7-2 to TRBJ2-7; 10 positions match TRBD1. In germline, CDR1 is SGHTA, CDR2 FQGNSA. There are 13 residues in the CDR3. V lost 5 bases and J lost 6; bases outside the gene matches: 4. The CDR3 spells CASSRQGAFEQYF. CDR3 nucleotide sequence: TGTGCCAGCAGCCGACAGGGGGCATTCGAGCAGTACTTC.

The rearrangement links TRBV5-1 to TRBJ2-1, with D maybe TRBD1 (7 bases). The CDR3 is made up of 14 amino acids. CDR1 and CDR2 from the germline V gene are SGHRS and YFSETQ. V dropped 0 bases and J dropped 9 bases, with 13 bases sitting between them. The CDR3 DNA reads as TGCGCCAGCAGCTTGGGAAACAGGGGAGGTGAGCAGTTCTTC. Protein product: CASSLGNRGGEQFF.

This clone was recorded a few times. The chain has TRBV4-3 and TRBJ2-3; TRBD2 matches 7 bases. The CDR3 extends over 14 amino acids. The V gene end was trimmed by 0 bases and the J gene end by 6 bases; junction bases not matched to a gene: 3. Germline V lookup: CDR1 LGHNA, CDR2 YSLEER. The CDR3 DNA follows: TGCGCCAGCAGCCAAGAGGGGGGGAGGGATACGCAGTATTTT. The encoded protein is CASSQEGGRDTQYF.

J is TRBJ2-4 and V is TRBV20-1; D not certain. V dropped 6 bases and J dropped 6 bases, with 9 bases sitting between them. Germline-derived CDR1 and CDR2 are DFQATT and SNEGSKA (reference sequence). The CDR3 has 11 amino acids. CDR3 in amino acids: CSAATGNIQYF. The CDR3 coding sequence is TGCAGTGCAGCGACGGGAAACATTCAGTACTTC.

As DNA, the CDR3 is TGTGCCAGCAGATCTCCGGGACAGAGCCATTCACCCCTCCACTTT. As protein: CASRSPGQSHSPLHF. The chain recombines TRBV11-2 with TRBJ1-6; 7 nucleotides agree with TRBD1. V trimming: 6 bases; J trimming: 8 bases; junction bases outside the gene matches: 10. CDR3 length equals 15 residues. CDR1 is SGHAT and CDR2 is FQNNGV in the germline V gene.

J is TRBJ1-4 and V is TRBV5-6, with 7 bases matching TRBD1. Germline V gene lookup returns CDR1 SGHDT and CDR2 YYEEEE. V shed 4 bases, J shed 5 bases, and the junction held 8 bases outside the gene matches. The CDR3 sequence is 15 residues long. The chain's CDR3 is CASSAAGGTNEKLFF. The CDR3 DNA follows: TGTGCCAGCAGCGCAGCAGGGGGGACAAATGAAAAACTGTTTTTT.

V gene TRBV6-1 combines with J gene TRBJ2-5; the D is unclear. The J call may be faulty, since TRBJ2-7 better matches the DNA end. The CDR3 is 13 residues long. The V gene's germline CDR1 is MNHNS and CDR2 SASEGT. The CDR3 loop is CASSEGFIYEQYF. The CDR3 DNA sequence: TGTGCCAGCAGTGAGGGCTTTATCTACGAGCAGTACTTC.

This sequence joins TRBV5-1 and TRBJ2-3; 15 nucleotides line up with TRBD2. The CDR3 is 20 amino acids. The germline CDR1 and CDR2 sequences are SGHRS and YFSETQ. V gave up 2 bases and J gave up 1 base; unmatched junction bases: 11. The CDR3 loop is CASSFWGLAGGADRTDTQYF. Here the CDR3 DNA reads TGCGCCAGCAGCTTCTGGGGACTAGCGGGGGGCGCGGACCGCACAGATACGCAGTATTTT.

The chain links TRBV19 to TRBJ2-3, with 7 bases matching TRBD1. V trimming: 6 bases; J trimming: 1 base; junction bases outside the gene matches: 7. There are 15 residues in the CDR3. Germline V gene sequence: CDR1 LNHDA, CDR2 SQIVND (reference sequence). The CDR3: CASSLRDSGTDTQYF. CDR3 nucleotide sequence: TGTGCCAGTAGCCTCCGGGACAGTGGCACAGATACGCAGTATTTT.

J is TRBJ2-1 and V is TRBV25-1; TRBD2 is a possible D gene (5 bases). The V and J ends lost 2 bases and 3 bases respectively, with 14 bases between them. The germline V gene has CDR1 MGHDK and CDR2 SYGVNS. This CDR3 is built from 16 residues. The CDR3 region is CASSETGGGDYNEQFF. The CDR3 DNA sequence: TGTGCCAGCAGTGAAACGGGCGGAGGCGACTACAATGAGCAGTTCTTC. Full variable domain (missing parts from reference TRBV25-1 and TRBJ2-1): EADIYQTPRYLVIGTGKKITLECSQTMGHDKMYWYQQDPGMELHLIHYSYGVNSTEKGDLSSESTVSRIRTEHFPLTLESARPSHTSQYLCASSETGGGDYNEQFFGPGTRLTVL.

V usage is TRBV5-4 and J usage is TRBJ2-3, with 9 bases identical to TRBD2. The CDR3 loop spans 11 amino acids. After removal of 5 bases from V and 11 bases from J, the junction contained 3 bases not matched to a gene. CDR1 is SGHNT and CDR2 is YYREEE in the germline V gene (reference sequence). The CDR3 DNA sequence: TGTGCCAGCAGTTCAGCGGGGGGGCAGTATTTT. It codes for CASSSAGGQYF.

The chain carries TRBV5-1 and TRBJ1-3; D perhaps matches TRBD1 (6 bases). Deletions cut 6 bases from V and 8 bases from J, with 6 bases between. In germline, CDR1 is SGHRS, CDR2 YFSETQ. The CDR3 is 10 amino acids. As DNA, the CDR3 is TGCGCCAGCAAGGGGGACACCATATATTTT. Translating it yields CASKGDTIYF.

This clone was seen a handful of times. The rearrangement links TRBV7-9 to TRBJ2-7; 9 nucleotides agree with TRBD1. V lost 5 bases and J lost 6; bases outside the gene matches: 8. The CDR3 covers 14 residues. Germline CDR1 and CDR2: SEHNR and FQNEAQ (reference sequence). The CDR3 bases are TGTGCCAGCAGCGCCGGGACAGGGTACCCCGAGCAGTACTTC. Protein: CASSAGTGYPEQYF.

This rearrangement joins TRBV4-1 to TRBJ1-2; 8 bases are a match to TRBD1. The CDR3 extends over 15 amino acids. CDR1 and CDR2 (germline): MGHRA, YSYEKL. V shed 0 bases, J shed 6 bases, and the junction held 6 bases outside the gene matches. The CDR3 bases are TGCGCCAGCAGCCAAGATCCGACAGGGGTCCATGGCTACACCTTC. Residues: CASSQDPTGVHGYTF.

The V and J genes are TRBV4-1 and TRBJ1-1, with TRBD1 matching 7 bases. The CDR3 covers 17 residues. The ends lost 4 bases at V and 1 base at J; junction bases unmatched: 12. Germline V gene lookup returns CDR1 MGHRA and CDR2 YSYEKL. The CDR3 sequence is CASSPKLQWTGNTEAFF. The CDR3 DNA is TGCGCCAGCAGCCCAAAACTCCAGTGGACAGGGAACACTGAAGCTTTCTTT.

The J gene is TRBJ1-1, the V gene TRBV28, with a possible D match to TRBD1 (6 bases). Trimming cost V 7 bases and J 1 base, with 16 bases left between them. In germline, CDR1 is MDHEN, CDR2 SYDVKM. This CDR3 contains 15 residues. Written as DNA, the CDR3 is TGTGCCAGCATCCTAGGGGGGGTTGGGAACACTGAAGCTTTCTTT. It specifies CASILGGVGNTEAFF.